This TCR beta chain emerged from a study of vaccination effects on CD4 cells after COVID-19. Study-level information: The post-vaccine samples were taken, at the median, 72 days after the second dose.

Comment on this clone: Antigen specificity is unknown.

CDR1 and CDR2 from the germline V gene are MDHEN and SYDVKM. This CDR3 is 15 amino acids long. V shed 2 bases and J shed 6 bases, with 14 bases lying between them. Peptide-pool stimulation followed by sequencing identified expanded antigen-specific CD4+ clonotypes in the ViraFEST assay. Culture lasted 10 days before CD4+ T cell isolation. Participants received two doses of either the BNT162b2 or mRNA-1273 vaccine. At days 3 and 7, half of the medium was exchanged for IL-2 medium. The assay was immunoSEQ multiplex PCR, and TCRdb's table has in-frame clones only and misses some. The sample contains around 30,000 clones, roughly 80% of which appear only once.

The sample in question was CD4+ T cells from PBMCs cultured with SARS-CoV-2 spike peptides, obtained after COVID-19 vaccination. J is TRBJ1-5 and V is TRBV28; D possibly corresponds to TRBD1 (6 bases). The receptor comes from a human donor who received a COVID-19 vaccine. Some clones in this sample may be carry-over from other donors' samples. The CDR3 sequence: CASSLDPGASQPQHF. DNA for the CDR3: TGTGCCAGCAGTTTAGACCCGGGGGCAAGTCAGCCCCAGCATTTT.